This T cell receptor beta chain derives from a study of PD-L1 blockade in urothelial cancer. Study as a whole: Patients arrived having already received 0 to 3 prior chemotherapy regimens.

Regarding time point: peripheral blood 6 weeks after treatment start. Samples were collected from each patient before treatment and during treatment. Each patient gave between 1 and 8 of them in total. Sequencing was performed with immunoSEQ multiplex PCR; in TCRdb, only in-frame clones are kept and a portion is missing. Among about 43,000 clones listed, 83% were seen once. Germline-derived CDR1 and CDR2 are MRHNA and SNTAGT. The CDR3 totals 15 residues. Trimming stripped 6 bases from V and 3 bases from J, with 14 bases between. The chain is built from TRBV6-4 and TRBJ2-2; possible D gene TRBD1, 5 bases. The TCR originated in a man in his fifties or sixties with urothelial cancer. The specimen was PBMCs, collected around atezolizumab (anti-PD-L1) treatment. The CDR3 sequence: CASSLRQGYTGELFF. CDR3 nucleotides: TGTGCCAGCAGCCTTCGTCAGGGTTACACCGGGGAGCTGTTTTTT.